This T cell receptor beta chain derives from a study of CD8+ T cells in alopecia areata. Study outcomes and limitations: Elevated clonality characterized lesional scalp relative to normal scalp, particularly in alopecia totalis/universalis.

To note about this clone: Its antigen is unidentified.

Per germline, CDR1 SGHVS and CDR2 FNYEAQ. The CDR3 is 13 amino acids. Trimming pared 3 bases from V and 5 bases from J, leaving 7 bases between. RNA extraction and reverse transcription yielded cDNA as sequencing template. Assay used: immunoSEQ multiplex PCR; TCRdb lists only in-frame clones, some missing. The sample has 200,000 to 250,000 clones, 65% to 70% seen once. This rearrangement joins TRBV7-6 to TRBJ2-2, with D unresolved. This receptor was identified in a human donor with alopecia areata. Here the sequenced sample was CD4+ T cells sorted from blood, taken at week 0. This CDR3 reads CASSFSFTGELFF. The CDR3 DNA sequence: TGTGCCAGCAGCTTCTCGTTTACCGGGGAGCTGTTTTTT.